This T cell receptor beta chain was recovered during a study of T cells in localized non-small cell lung cancer. Assay used: immunoSEQ multiplex PCR; TCRdb lists only in-frame clones, some missing. The sample records about 78,000 clones, roughly four fifths being singletons. Sequenced material: peripheral blood, taken before any cancer treatment. This TCR came from a man aged 40 to 70 with stage I lung adenocarcinoma.

CDR3 sequence: CASGLAGKETQYF. As DNA, the CDR3 is TGTGCCAGCGGGCTAGCGGGGAAAGAGACCCAGTACTTC. This chain joins TRBV6-1 and TRBJ2-5; 9 nucleotides line up with TRBD2. This CDR3 has 13 amino acids. Per the germline V gene, CDR1 is MNHNS and CDR2 is SASEGT. J was trimmed by 3 bases and V by 8 bases; bases with no gene match: 4.